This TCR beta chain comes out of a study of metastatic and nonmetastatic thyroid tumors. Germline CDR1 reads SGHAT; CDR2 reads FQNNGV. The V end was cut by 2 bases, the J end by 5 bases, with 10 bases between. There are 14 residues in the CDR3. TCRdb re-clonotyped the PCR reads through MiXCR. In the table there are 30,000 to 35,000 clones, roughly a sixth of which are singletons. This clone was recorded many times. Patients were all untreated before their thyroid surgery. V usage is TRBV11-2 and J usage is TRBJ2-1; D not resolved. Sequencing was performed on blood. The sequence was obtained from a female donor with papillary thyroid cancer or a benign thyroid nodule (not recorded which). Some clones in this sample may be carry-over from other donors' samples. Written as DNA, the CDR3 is TGTGCCAGCAGCTTATTTAGCACCGACAATGAGCAGTTCTTC. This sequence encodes CASSLFSTDNEQFF.